The rows below give T cell receptor beta chains drawn from one sample of a study of blood T cell repertoires in COVID-19. TCRdb keeps only in-frame clones here, not all; method: immunoSEQ multiplex PCR. The repertoire holds a few hundred thousand clones, with more than 70% as singletons. Sequencing was done on a sample of peripheral blood. The receptors were gathered from a man between 18 and 29 years old who had recovered from COVID-19. CDR3s include the opening cysteine and the closing phenylalanine or tryptophan. Fields, in order: CDR3 DNA, CDR3 protein, V gene, D gene, clone size, J gene. A D gene is named only where the DNA matches it firmly. Part of the rows lack a size; the others show once, few, many or a class for expanded clones.

DNA: TGTGCCAGCAGCCAAAGGACAGGCCGTAGCACAGATACGCAGTATTTT
CDR3: CASSQRTGRSTDTQYF
V: TRBV3-1/TRBV3-2
D: TRBD1
size: NA
J: TRBJ2-3

DNA: TGTGCCAGCGAAGGCGGAAGCACCGGGGAGCTGTTTTTT
CDR3: CASEGGSTGELFF
V: TRBV12-3/TRBV12-4
D: NA
size: NA
J: TRBJ2-2

DNA: TGCAGCGCCCGCGGGGGGCAATTCAATGAGCAGTTCTTC
CDR3: CSARGGQFNEQFF
V: TRBV29-1
D: TRBD2
size: NA
J: TRBJ2-1

DNA: TGTGCCAGCTCACTAGCCGACAGGGATCAGCCCCAGCATTTT
CDR3: CASSLADRDQPQHF
V: TRBV18
D: TRBD1
size: NA
J: TRBJ1-5

DNA: TGTGCCAGCAGCCACACAGGGGAAAGCCTCCACTTT
CDR3: CASSHTGESLHF
V: TRBV27
D: TRBD1
size: NA
J: TRBJ1-6

DNA: TGTGCCAGCAGCGTAGCGGGAGGGTCCTCCTACGAGCAGTACTTC
CDR3: CASSVAGGSSYEQYF
V: TRBV9
D: TRBD2
size: NA
J: TRBJ2-7

DNA: TGTGCTGGGACAGGGTATGCCCGAGGAAACACTGAAGCTTTCTTT
CDR3: CAGTGYARGNTEAFF
V: TRBV18
D: TRBD1
size: NA
J: TRBJ1-1

DNA: TGCAGCGTTCTACCCCGACAGGGCTCCTACGAGCAGTACTTC
CDR3: CSVLPRQGSYEQYF
V: TRBV29-1
D: TRBD1
size: NA
J: TRBJ2-7

DNA: TGTGCCAGCAGTTACTCGAGTCGAGGGAACACTGAAGCTTTCTTT
CDR3: CASSYSSRGNTEAFF
V: TRBV6-5
D: NA
size: NA
J: TRBJ1-1

DNA: TGTGCCAGCAGTAGCACAGGGGGCAAGCAGTTCTTC
CDR3: CASSSTGGKQFF
V: TRBV6-5
D: TRBD1
size: NA
J: TRBJ2-1

DNA: TGTGCCAGCAGCCCTAACCCAAAGCGGGCGGCACAAGGAGGTACGCAGTATTTT
CDR3: CASSPNPKRAAQGGTQYF
V: TRBV7-9
D: NA
size: NA
J: TRBJ2-3

DNA: TGTGCCACCAGTGACCCGAAGGCGGGGGCCACCTACGAGCAGTACTTC
CDR3: CATSDPKAGATYEQYF
V: TRBV24-1
D: NA
size: NA
J: TRBJ2-7

DNA: TGCGCCAGCAGCTTGGAGGGGTTGGGGGGTTCGGAGACCCAGTACTTC
CDR3: CASSLEGLGGSETQYF
V: TRBV5-1
D: NA
size: once
J: TRBJ2-5

DNA: TGTGCCAGTAGTTCAGTAGCGGGAGGGCCCTCAGATGAGCAGTTCTTC
CDR3: CASSSVAGGPSDEQFF
V: TRBV19
D: TRBD2
size: NA
J: TRBJ2-1

DNA: TGTGCCACGACGGGTGGGAGCAATCAGCCCCAGCATTTT
CDR3: CATTGGSNQPQHF
V: TRBV10-3
D: NA
size: NA
J: TRBJ1-5

DNA: TGCGCCAGCAGCCAAGATCATAGGACAGAATACAATGAGCAGTTCTTC
CDR3: CASSQDHRTEYNEQFF
V: TRBV4-3
D: NA
size: NA
J: TRBJ2-1

DNA: TGTGCCAGCAGCTCGCCACCTCTGGGCCCGAACACTGAAGCTTTCTTT
CDR3: CASSSPPLGPNTEAFF
V: TRBV7-9
D: NA
size: NA
J: TRBJ1-1

DNA: TGTGCCAGCAGCGCTCCCTCACGGTCTGGAAACACCATATATTTT
CDR3: CASSAPSRSGNTIYF
V: TRBV5-8
D: NA
size: once
J: TRBJ1-3

DNA: TGTGCCAGCAGGGCTACAGGAAATCAGCCCCAGCATTTT
CDR3: CASRATGNQPQHF
V: TRBV7-9
D: NA
size: NA
J: TRBJ1-5

DNA: TGTGCCAGTAGTATAGAAGGGGGCGATACTGAAGCTTTCTTT
CDR3: CASSIEGGDTEAFF
V: TRBV19
D: TRBD1
size: NA
J: TRBJ1-1

DNA: TGTGCCAGCAGCACGACAGGCCCGAATGAGCAGTTCTTC
CDR3: CASSTTGPNEQFF
V: TRBV5-4
D: NA
size: NA
J: TRBJ2-1

DNA: TGTGCCAGCAGCGTAACGTGGGGGGGATCCTACAATGAGCAGTTCTTC
CDR3: CASSVTWGGSYNEQFF
V: TRBV9
D: TRBD2
size: NA
J: TRBJ2-1

DNA: TGTGCCAGCAGTTACTCGAGCCTAGCGGGCTACGAGCAGTACTTC
CDR3: CASSYSSLAGYEQYF
V: TRBV6-6
D: TRBD2
size: NA
J: TRBJ2-7

DNA: TGCGCCAGCAGCTCCTTCGGAGCGGATACGCAGTATTTT
CDR3: CASSSFGADTQYF
V: TRBV4-1
D: NA
size: once
J: TRBJ2-3

DNA: TGTGCCAGCAGTGAAAACACCAACACTGAAGCTTTCTTT
CDR3: CASSENTNTEAFF
V: TRBV2
D: NA
size: NA
J: TRBJ1-1

DNA: TGCGCCAGCAGCTTGGGGGACAAAGCCTATTATGGCTACACCTTC
CDR3: CASSLGDKAYYGYTF
V: TRBV5-1
D: NA
size: few
J: TRBJ1-2

DNA: TGTGCCAGCAGCGCTTCGGGACAGGGCTCCTACGAGCAGTACTTC
CDR3: CASSASGQGSYEQYF
V: TRBV7-9
D: TRBD1
size: NA
J: TRBJ2-7

DNA: TGTGCCAGCAGTACCCTGACAGGGGGCTCCTACGAGCAGTACTTC
CDR3: CASSTLTGGSYEQYF
V: TRBV6-6
D: TRBD1
size: NA
J: TRBJ2-7

DNA: TGTGCCAGCAGTTTATCTTTTCTATATGAGCAGTTCTTC
CDR3: CASSLSFLYEQFF
V: TRBV27
D: NA
size: NA
J: TRBJ2-1

DNA: TGCGCCAGCAGCTTACCACAGGGCGCCGGGGAGCTGTTTTTT
CDR3: CASSLPQGAGELFF
V: TRBV5-1
D: NA
size: NA
J: TRBJ2-2

DNA: TGTGCCAGCAGCCCCTTCAGGGGGACTGAAGCTTTCTTT
CDR3: CASSPFRGTEAFF
V: TRBV7-2
D: TRBD1
size: NA
J: TRBJ1-1

DNA: TGCGCCAGCAGCCCCTGGACAGGGGGGAACACTGAAGCTTTCTTT
CDR3: CASSPWTGGNTEAFF
V: TRBV5-1
D: TRBD1
size: NA
J: TRBJ1-1

DNA: TGTGCCACCCTCCCCACTAGCGGGGGTGAGACCCAGTACTTC
CDR3: CATLPTSGGETQYF
V: TRBV10-3
D: TRBD2
size: NA
J: TRBJ2-5

DNA: TGTGCCAGCACTAGACAAAGGGGTCCTAGCTCCTACGAGCAGTACTTC
CDR3: CASTRQRGPSSYEQYF
V: TRBV2
D: NA
size: NA
J: TRBJ2-7

DNA: TGTGCCAGCAGCTCGACAGGGGGCGGAAACACCATATATTTT
CDR3: CASSSTGGGNTIYF
V: TRBV7-6
D: TRBD1
size: NA
J: TRBJ1-3

DNA: TGTGCCAGCAGCCAGAACGGGTTACAGAACACTGAAGCTTTCTTT
CDR3: CASSQNGLQNTEAFF
V: TRBV11-1
D: NA
size: NA
J: TRBJ1-1

DNA: TGCGCCAGCAGCTTGGGAGGGACAGCGTCCTACGAGCAGTACTTC
CDR3: CASSLGGTASYEQYF
V: TRBV5-1
D: TRBD1
size: NA
J: TRBJ2-7

DNA: TGTGCCAGCAGAAACACAGGGTATAGCTACACCTTC
CDR3: CASRNTGYSYTF
V: TRBV6-5
D: NA
size: once
J: TRBJ1-2

DNA: TGTGCCAGCTCACCACGTAATGGCATTGTCTCCTACGAGCAGTACTTC
CDR3: CASSPRNGIVSYEQYF
V: TRBV18
D: NA
size: NA
J: TRBJ2-7

DNA: TGTGCCAGCTCACCGTCCGGGACAAATGACTACGAGCAGTACTTC
CDR3: CASSPSGTNDYEQYF
V: TRBV18
D: NA
size: NA
J: TRBJ2-7

DNA: TGTGCCAGCAGCGTAACCGGGACTCCAGCCTACGAGCAGTACTTC
CDR3: CASSVTGTPAYEQYF
V: TRBV9
D: NA
size: NA
J: TRBJ2-7

DNA: TGCGCCAGCAGTCGGTGGGGACAGGGGGCATATGAGACCCAGTACTTC
CDR3: CASSRWGQGAYETQYF
V: TRBV5-1
D: TRBD1
size: once
J: TRBJ2-5

DNA: TGCGCCAGCCATAACCGGGAAGAGACCCAGTACTTC
CDR3: CASHNREETQYF
V: TRBV5-1
D: NA
size: NA
J: TRBJ2-5

DNA: TGTGCCAGCAGCTCCGGGACAATACCCCTCAGTGCGCAGTATTTT
CDR3: CASSSGTIPLSAQYF
V: TRBV13
D: NA
size: NA
J: TRBJ2-3

DNA: TGTGCCAGCAGCTTAGGAGCTAGCACAGATACGCAGTATTTT
CDR3: CASSLGASTDTQYF
V: TRBV7-2
D: NA
size: NA
J: TRBJ2-3

DNA: TGTGCCAGCAGCAACACAGGGGGACAGGGCTACGAGCAGTACTTC
CDR3: CASSNTGGQGYEQYF
V: TRBV9
D: TRBD1
size: NA
J: TRBJ2-7

DNA: TGTGCCAGCAGTCCCTTGGACAGGGGCACAGATACGCAGTATTTT
CDR3: CASSPLDRGTDTQYF
V: TRBV6-6
D: TRBD1
size: NA
J: TRBJ2-3

DNA: TGTGCCAGCAGCCCACGGACAGGGGACGGCTACACCTTC
CDR3: CASSPRTGDGYTF
V: TRBV7-9
D: TRBD1
size: NA
J: TRBJ1-2

DNA: TGCGCCAGCAGCTTGAGCTCTGGGGCCAACGTCCTGACTTTC
CDR3: CASSLSSGANVLTF
V: TRBV4-3
D: NA
size: once
J: TRBJ2-6

DNA: TGTGCCAGCTTCCCAGGGGGGACACTTAACTATGGCTACACCTTC
CDR3: CASFPGGTLNYGYTF
V: TRBV6-5
D: TRBD1
size: NA
J: TRBJ1-2

DNA: TGCGCCAGCAGCTTGTACGGGAGTAGACAAGAGACCCAGTACTTC
CDR3: CASSLYGSRQETQYF
V: TRBV5-1
D: NA
size: NA
J: TRBJ2-5

DNA: TGTGCCAGCAGTGTACAAGTCGAGCAGTACTTC
CDR3: CASSVQVEQYF
V: TRBV2
D: NA
size: NA
J: TRBJ2-7

DNA: TGTGCCAGCAGTGCCCCAGGGGCGGGAGGGCCCCGGTGGTTCTTC
CDR3: CASSAPGAGGPRWFF
V: TRBV2
D: TRBD2
size: NA
J: TRBJ2-1

DNA: TGTGCCAGTAGTATTTTGGCGGGAGGAAGCAATGAGCAGTTCTTC
CDR3: CASSILAGGSNEQFF
V: TRBV19
D: TRBD2
size: once
J: TRBJ2-1

DNA: TGTGCCAGCTCACCTGGGAGGGTTCTCGAGCAGTACTTC
CDR3: CASSPGRVLEQYF
V: TRBV18
D: TRBD2
size: NA
J: TRBJ2-7

DNA: TGTGCCAGCAGGCTAGCGGGGGGATACAATGAGCAGTTCTTC
CDR3: CASRLAGGYNEQFF
V: TRBV27
D: TRBD2
size: NA
J: TRBJ2-1

DNA: TGTGCCAGCAGCCAAGATTTGCGGTACACTGAAGCTTTCTTT
CDR3: CASSQDLRYTEAFF
V: TRBV3-1/TRBV3-2
D: NA
size: NA
J: TRBJ1-1

DNA: TGCAGCGTCGCCTTCCTTCGACAGTCGAACACTGAAGCTTTCTTT
CDR3: CSVAFLRQSNTEAFF
V: TRBV29-1
D: NA
size: NA
J: TRBJ1-1

DNA: TGTGCCAGCAGCGGAACCGGGACTAGCGGGACCAAAAACATTCAGTACTTC
CDR3: CASSGTGTSGTKNIQYF
V: TRBV9
D: TRBD2
size: NA
J: TRBJ2-4